These 2 T cell receptor beta chains were sequenced from one sample in a study of molecular identifiers for immune sequencing clone quantification. One entry per CDR3 protein, called by TCRdb with MiXCR from the PCR reads. The data contain roughly 630,000 distinct CDR3 sequences, about 25% of them singletons. Sequencing was performed on naive CD8+ T cells from blood, with Jurkat cell RNA spiked in. This sample's subset: FACS-sorted CD8+CD4-CCR7+CD45RA+ naive T cells. The receptor set was obtained from a human donor in good health. Some libraries in this study had Jurkat cell RNA spiked in.

This clonotype turned up a few times. The chain employs TRBV24-1 and TRBJ2-5; TRBD2 matches at 13 bases. The CDR3 sequence is 16 residues long. The V and J ends lost 10 bases and 1 base, in that order; junction bases with no gene match: 8. The V gene's germline CDR1 is KGHDR and CDR2 SFDVKD. CDR3 in DNA: TGTGCCACTTCCCCCTGGACTAGCGGGAGCCAAGAGACCCAGTACTTC. Its protein product is CATSPWTSGSQETQYF.

As regards this clonotype: The junction departs from germline at one end; a sequencing error may be responsible. The chain joins TRBV7-9 to TRBJ1-2; the D is unclear. Per germline, CDR1 SEHNR and CDR2 FQNEAQ (reference sequence). The CDR3 has 15 amino acids. CDR3 DNA sequence: TGTGTCAGCAGCCTCACCCTGCAGGCCGGCTATGGCTACACCTTC. Translation gives CVSSLTLQAGYGYTF.